Given below is one TCR beta chain in context. The read ends 3 residues before the CDR3 terminus; that terminus is restored from the germline J gene. This record comes from a study of T cells in women clearing cervical HPV infection. Study context: Blood came at first lesion visit for cases, post-clearance for controls.

Germline lookup yields CDR1 SEHNR and CDR2 FQNEAQ (reference sequence). V lost 1 base and J 7 bases, leaving 14 bases between the germline ends. The CDR3 extends over 15 amino acids. The assay was immunoSEQ multiplex PCR, and TCRdb's table has in-frame clones only and misses some. The sample holds about 31,000 clones. This chain joins TRBV7-9 and TRBJ1-5, with D possibly matching TRBD1 (6 bases). The sequence was obtained from a woman between 18 and 75 years old with a cervical HPV16 infection that either progressed to CIN3+ or cleared (not recorded which). The sample consisted of blood buffy coat. CDR3 in amino acids: CASSLGGGRKQPQHF. CDR3 bases read: TGTGCCAGCAGCTTAGGGGGGGGCAGGAAACAGCCC.